The clone carrying this TCR beta chain occurred once. Its matching antigen is unknown. In the ViraFEST assay, antigen-specific CD4+ clonotypes were identified by expansion after peptide-pool stimulation. Following an approximately eleven-day culture, CD4+ T cells were purified. Among the vaccine recipients, none had a prior SARS-CoV-2 infection, and nucleocapsid antibodies were negative. Trimming took off 1 base at V and 10 bases at J, with 13 bases between the two ends. Germline V CDR1 and CDR2: KGHDR, SFDVKD. The CDR3 extends over 14 amino acids. The data are from a study of vaccination effects on CD4 cells after COVID-19. General observations from the study: Clones induced by infection and by vaccine showed marked clonal contraction late after vaccination. Sampling in the study covered few convalescent patients and included no early post-infection timepoints.

TCRdb keeps only in-frame clones here, not all; method: immunoSEQ multiplex PCR. The table lists 70,000 or so clones, around 74% of them singletons. The source material was CD4+ T cells from PBMCs cultured with HCoV-NL63 spike peptides, sampled before COVID-19 vaccination. The chain couples TRBV24-1 to TRBJ2-1; D is perhaps TRBD2 (6 bases). This clonotype was sampled from a human donor who received a COVID-19 vaccine. The CDR3 DNA follows: TGTGCCACCAGTGATTTTGGAGGGCGCGGGGAGCAGTTCTTC. Translated: CATSDFGGRGEQFF.